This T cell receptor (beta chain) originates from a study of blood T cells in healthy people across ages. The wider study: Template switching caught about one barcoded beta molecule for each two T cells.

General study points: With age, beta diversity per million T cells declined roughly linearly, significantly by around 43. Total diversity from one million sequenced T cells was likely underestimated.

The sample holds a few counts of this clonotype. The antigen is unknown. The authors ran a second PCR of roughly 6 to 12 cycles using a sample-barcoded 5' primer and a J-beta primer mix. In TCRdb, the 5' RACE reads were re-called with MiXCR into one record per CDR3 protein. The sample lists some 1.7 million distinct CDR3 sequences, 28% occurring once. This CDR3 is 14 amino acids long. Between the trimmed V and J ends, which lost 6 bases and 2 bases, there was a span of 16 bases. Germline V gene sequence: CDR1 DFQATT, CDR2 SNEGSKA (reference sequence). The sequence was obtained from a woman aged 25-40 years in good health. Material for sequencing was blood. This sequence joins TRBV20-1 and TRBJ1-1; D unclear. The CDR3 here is CSANSPGINTEAFF. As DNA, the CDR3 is TGCAGTGCCAATTCCCCGGGGATAAACACTGAAGCTTTCTTT.